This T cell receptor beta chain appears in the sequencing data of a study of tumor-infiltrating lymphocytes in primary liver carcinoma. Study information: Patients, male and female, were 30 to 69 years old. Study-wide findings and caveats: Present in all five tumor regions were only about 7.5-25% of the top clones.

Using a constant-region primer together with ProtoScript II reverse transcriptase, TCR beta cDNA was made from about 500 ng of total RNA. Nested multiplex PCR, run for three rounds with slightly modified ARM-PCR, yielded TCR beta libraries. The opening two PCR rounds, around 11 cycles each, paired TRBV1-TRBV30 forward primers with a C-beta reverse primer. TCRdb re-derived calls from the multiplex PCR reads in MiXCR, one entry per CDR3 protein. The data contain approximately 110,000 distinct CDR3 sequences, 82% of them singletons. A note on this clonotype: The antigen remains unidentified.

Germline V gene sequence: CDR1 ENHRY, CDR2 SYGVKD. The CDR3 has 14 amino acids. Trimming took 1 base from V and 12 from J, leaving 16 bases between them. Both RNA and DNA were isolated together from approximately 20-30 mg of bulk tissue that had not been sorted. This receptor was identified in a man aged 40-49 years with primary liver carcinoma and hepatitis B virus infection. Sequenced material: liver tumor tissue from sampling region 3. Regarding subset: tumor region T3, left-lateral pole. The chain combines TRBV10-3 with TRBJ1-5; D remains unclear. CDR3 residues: CAISEWGANQYQHF. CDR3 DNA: TGTGCCATCAGTGAGTGGGGAGCGAATCAGTACCAGCATTTT.